One and the same sample provided the 29 T cell receptor beta chains below, sequenced in a study of Ad26.COV2.S vaccination and SARS-CoV-2 variants (dated by TCRdb to the early 2020s). Library generation was performed with the immunoSEQ multiplex PCR assay. In TCRdb, the immuneACCESS table is reduced to in-frame sequences with V and J assigned. These tables do not hold every clone; where another copy was compared, an unresolved V gene accounts for under half, and the others remain unexplained. Counted in this sample were some 350,000 clones; roughly nine tenths of them appeared once. The ten biggest clones cover 3.9% of the sample. The sample's time point, from its label and the paper: individuals recovered from natural SARS-CoV-2 infection. The material was peripheral blood, obtained after recovery from COVID-19. The receptors here all came from a human donor who had recovered from COVID-19.

The chain has TRBV2 and TRBJ1-3; D ambiguous. V gave up 2 bases and J gave up 4 bases, with 3 bases separating them. The length of the CDR3 is 12 residues. The germline V gene encodes CDR1 SNHLY and CDR2 FYNNEI. As DNA, the CDR3 is TGTGCCAGCAGTGAACTGGGAAACACCATATATTTT. This gives the protein CASSELGNTIYF.

This CDR3 reads CASSWTAVYEQYF. CDR3 nucleotides: TGTGCCAGCAGCTGGACAGCCGTCTACGAGCAGTACTTC. The rearrangement links TRBV6-5 to TRBJ2-7; maybe TRBD1 (6 bases). V was trimmed by 6 bases and J by 3 bases, leaving 12 bases between them. The CDR3 length is 13 residues. CDR1 is MNHEY and CDR2 is SVGAGI in the germline V gene.

This clone was found once. The chain combines TRBV6-6 with TRBJ2-2; D is perhaps TRBD1 (6 bases). Germline V CDR1 and CDR2: MNHNY, SVGAGI (reference sequence). CDR3 length equals 14 residues. Between the trimmed V and J ends, which lost 6 bases and 1 base, there was a span of 9 bases. CDR3 residues: CASSYRVNTGELFF. CDR3 coding DNA: TGTGCCAGCAGCTACAGGGTGAACACCGGGGAGCTGTTTTTT.

The chain carries TRBV14 and TRBJ2-1; 12 nucleotides agree with TRBD2. Germline V CDR1 and CDR2: SGHDN, FVKESK. Trimming removed 4 bases from V and 11 bases from J; junction bases left unmatched: 9. The CDR3 has 15 residues. CDR3 nucleotide sequence: TGTGCCAGCAGCCCCCGGACTAGCGGGGTAGTCCAGCAGTTCTTC. Amino acid sequence: CASSPRTSGVVQQFF.

This chain uses TRBV13 with TRBJ2-2; 8 nucleotides match TRBD2. CDR1 is PRHDT, CDR2 FYEKMQ, per germline (reference sequence). After removal of 2 bases from V and 7 bases from J, the junction contained 6 bases not matched to a gene. This CDR3 region has 15 residues. CDR3: CASSLSGGAGGELFF. The CDR3 DNA sequence: TGTGCCAGCAGCTTAAGCGGGGGCGCCGGCGGGGAGCTGTTTTTT.

J is TRBJ2-5 and V is TRBV5-4, with no clear D. The V end was cut by 4 bases, the J end by 3 bases, with 13 bases between. The CDR3 covers 14 residues. Germline V lookup: CDR1 SGHNT, CDR2 YYREEE (reference sequence). The CDR3 spells CASSLRWSEETQYF. In DNA, the CDR3 is TGTGCCAGCAGCCTCCGGTGGTCAGAAGAGACCCAGTACTTC.

This clone came up once. The rearrangement links TRBV5-1 to TRBJ2-3; D may be TRBD2 (6 bases). CDR1 and CDR2 (germline): SGHRS, YFSETQ. The CDR3 spans 18 residues. The V end lost 4 bases, the J end lost 2 bases, and 23 bases lay between the germline ends. The CDR3 DNA reads TGCGCCAGCAGCGCCGAGCTAGGCGGCGGGGTGGCCACAGATACGCAGTATTTT. Amino acids: CASSAELGGGVATDTQYF.

The chain links TRBV19 to TRBJ1-5; a weak D match, TRBD1 (6 bases). Trimming removed 7 bases at V and 1 base at J, with 14 bases between. Per the germline V gene, CDR1 is LNHDA and CDR2 is SQIVND (reference sequence). This CDR3 is built from 15 residues. Written as DNA, the CDR3 is TGTGCCAGTACCGGGGACATTAAAAGCAATCAGCCCCAGCATTTT. Translation gives CASTGDIKSNQPQHF.

The chain joins TRBV5-1 to TRBJ2-7; possibly TRBD1 or TRBD2 for D (5 bases each). The V gene lost 4 bases and the J gene lost 7 bases, with 15 bases spanning the gap. Germline V lookup: CDR1 SGHRS, CDR2 YFSETQ. CDR3 size: 13 residues. The CDR3 nucleotides are TGCGCCAGCAGCCGGGGTCCAGGGTCTGAGCAGTACTTC. This encodes CASSRGPGSEQYF.

The J gene is TRBJ1-1, the V gene TRBV9, with D tentatively TRBD1 (5 bases). This CDR3 is 16 amino acids long. Germline assignment: CDR1 SGDLS and CDR2 YYNGEE. Trimming took 4 bases from V and 1 from J, leaving 17 bases between them. For the CDR3, the DNA is TGTGCCAGCAGCTCCCATCTGGGCAGGGCGAACACTGAAGCTTTCTTT. Translation: CASSSHLGRANTEAFF. Filled out from reference TRBV9 and TRBJ1-1, the complete variable domain reads DSGVTQTPKHLITATGQRVTLRCSPRSGDLSVYWYQQSLDQGLQFLIQYYNGEERAKGNILERFSAQQFPDLHSELNLSSLELGDSALYFCASSSHLGRANTEAFFGQGTRLTVV.

The chain recombines TRBV5-6 with TRBJ2-1; 7 bases are a match to TRBD2. The germline gives CDR1 SGHDT, CDR2 YYEEEE. This CDR3 contains 17 residues. V was pared by 6 bases and J by 3 bases, with 15 bases of the junction left unmatched. The CDR3 nucleotides read TGTGCCAGCAACCGGTGGTCGCGGGGGACTTACTACAATGAGCAGTTCTTC. Translated: CASNRWSRGTYYNEQFF. Full variable domain (rest looked up from reference TRBV5-6 and TRBJ2-1): DAGVTQSPTHLIKTRGQQVTLRCSPKSGHDTVSWYQQALGQGPQFIFQYYEEEERQRGNFPDRFSGHQFPNYSSELNVNALLLGDSALYLCASNRWSRGTYYNEQFFGPGTRLTVL.

The chain links TRBV7-2 to TRBJ2-7; D ambiguous. V was clipped by 5 bases and J by 2 bases, with 4 bases between them. The V gene's germline CDR1 is SGHTA and CDR2 FQGNSA. There are 11 residues in the CDR3. CDR3 region: CASSAAYEQYF. As DNA, the CDR3 is TGTGCCAGCAGCGCTGCCTACGAGCAGTACTTC. Complete variable domain (other parts from reference TRBV7-2 and TRBJ2-7): GAGVSQSPSNKVTEKGKDVELRCDPISGHTALYWYRQSLGQGLEFLIYFQGNSAPDKSGLPSDRFSAERTGGSVSTLTIQRTQQEDSAVYLCASSAAYEQYFGPGTRLTVT.

This chain connects TRBV6-5 to TRBJ2-5, with 10 bases aligning to TRBD2. V dropped 5 bases and J dropped 0; count of bases not matched to a gene: 0. CDR1 MNHEY and CDR2 SVGAGI come from the germline V gene. This CDR3 is built from 14 residues. CDR3 in DNA: TGTGCCAGCAGTCTAGCGGGGGACCAAGAGACCCAGTACTTC. Its protein is CASSLAGDQETQYF.

This clone was counted a single time. The chain uses TRBV18 and TRBJ2-7, with 7 nucleotides matching TRBD1. Germline values: CDR1 KGHSH, CDR2 LQKENI. This CDR3 comprises 14 residues. V was clipped by 4 bases and J by 3 bases; unmatched bases: 6. The chain's CDR3 is CASSRTGQHYEQYF. CDR3 nucleotides: TGTGCCAGCTCACGGACGGGACAGCACTACGAGCAGTACTTC.

The chain couples TRBV12-3 or TRBV12-4 to TRBJ2-3; TRBD2 matches 7 bases. V was clipped by 7 bases and J by 11 bases; unmatched bases: 9. The CDR3 is 12 amino acids. This CDR3 reads CASTIIGTKQYF. CDR3 bases: TGTGCCAGCACCATTATCGGGACTAAGCAGTATTTT.

The genes are TRBV5-4 and TRBJ1-6; 7 bases line up with TRBD1. CDR3 size: 13 residues. V was pared by 4 bases and J by 10 bases, with 5 bases of the junction left unmatched. The germline V gene encodes CDR1 SGHNT and CDR2 YYREEE (reference sequence). The CDR3 here is CASSRQGSSPLHF. The CDR3 DNA sequence: TGTGCCAGCAGCCGACAGGGTTCCTCACCCCTCCACTTT.

This clone was detected many times. The CDR3 spells CASSPEWDSGTGELFF. In DNA, the CDR3 is TGTGCCAGCAGCCCAGAGTGGGACAGCGGCACCGGGGAGCTGTTTTTT. The chain has TRBV4-2 and TRBJ2-2; 7 bases align to TRBD1. This CDR3 region has 16 residues. V lost 4 bases and J lost 4; bases outside the gene matches: 9. Germline CDR1 is LGHNA and CDR2 is YNFKEQ.

The gene calls are TRBV11-2 and TRBJ1-5, with 7 bases that match TRBD1. Germline lookup yields CDR1 SGHAT and CDR2 FQNNGV. The CDR3 runs to 14 residues. The V and J ends lost 5 bases and 3 bases, in that order; junction bases with no gene match: 4. The CDR3 here is CASSPGQANQPQHF. The CDR3 bases are TGTGCCAGCAGCCCCGGACAGGCCAATCAGCCCCAGCATTTT.

The genes are TRBV19 and TRBJ1-1, with TRBD1 as a possible D gene (5 bases). The CDR3 has 11 residues. V gave up 4 bases and J gave up 8 bases, with 8 bases separating them. From germline, CDR1 is LNHDA and CDR2 SQIVND (reference sequence). As DNA, the CDR3 is TGTGCCAGTAGTACTAACAGGGAAGCTTTCTTT. This gives the protein CASSTNREAFF.

For the CDR3, the DNA is TGTGCCAGCAGCCCCCGGGGGACTAGCGCCACGGGGGAGCAGTACTTC. Translation: CASSPRGTSATGEQYF. V and J are TRBV7-2 and TRBJ2-7; 10 nucleotides line up with TRBD2. CDR1 is SGHTA and CDR2 is FQGNSA in the germline V gene. CDR3 length: 16 residues. V was pared by 5 bases and J by 7 bases, with 14 bases of the junction left unmatched.

V is TRBV6-4 and J is TRBJ2-2; 10 bases map to TRBD2. Germline values: CDR1 MRHNA, CDR2 SNTAGT. V was clipped by 9 bases and J by 6 bases; unmatched bases: 7. This CDR3 has 14 amino acids. The CDR3 loop is CASRTSGVSGELFF. For the CDR3, the DNA is TGTGCCAGTAGAACTAGCGGGGTCTCCGGGGAGCTGTTTTTT.

The V and J genes are TRBV7-2 and TRBJ2-1; TRBD2 matches at 7 bases. This CDR3 has 16 amino acids. Germline V gene sequence: CDR1 SGHTA, CDR2 FQGNSA. V was pared by 4 bases and J by 0 bases, with 6 bases of the junction left unmatched. The CDR3 DNA reads as TGTGCCAGCAGCTCCGGGGCGGGGGACTCCTACAATGAGCAGTTCTTC. This gives the protein CASSSGAGDSYNEQFF. The variable domain in full, completed from reference TRBV7-2 and TRBJ2-1, reads GAGVSQSPSNKVTEKGKDVELRCDPISGHTALYWYRQSLGQGLEFLIYFQGNSAPDKSGLPSDRFSAERTGGSVSTLTIQRTQQEDSAVYLCASSSGAGDSYNEQFFGPGTRLTVL.

The chain joins TRBV2 to TRBJ2-2, with a tentative D call TRBD1 (5 bases). V was clipped by 11 bases and J by 1 base, with 11 bases between them. This CDR3 has 13 residues. Germline-derived CDR1 and CDR2 are SNHLY and FYNNEI. The CDR3 is CAARQKNTGELFF. DNA for the CDR3: TGTGCCGCCAGACAGAAGAACACCGGGGAGCTGTTTTTT.

Comment on this clone: The junction does not match germline at one end; this may be a read error. The V gene is TRBV4-2, the J gene TRBJ2-7; possible D gene TRBD2, 7 bases. Germline V gives CDR1 LGHNA, CDR2 YNFKEQ. This CDR3 is 15 amino acids long. The CDR3, as DNA: TGTGCCAGCAGCCCAACAACGGGGGGCTACGACGAGCGGTACTTC. Residues: CASSPTTGGYDERYF.

The chain has TRBV14 and TRBJ2-5, with D possibly being TRBD1 (6 bases). In germline, CDR1 is SGHDN, CDR2 FVKESK. V lost 2 bases and J lost 4, with 14 bases in between. The CDR3 is 15 amino acids. CDR3 residues: CASSQYRVEAETQYF. As DNA, the CDR3 is TGTGCCAGCAGCCAATACAGGGTCGAGGCAGAGACCCAGTACTTC.

The V gene is TRBV4-1, the J gene TRBJ2-5, with 11 bases fitting TRBD1. The CDR3 loop spans 16 amino acids. Germline trimming cut 4 bases from V and 1 base from J; bases unmatched to any gene: 5. Germline V gene sequence: CDR1 MGHRA, CDR2 YSYEKL. CDR3 sequence: CASSPLDRGRQETQYF. DNA for the CDR3: TGCGCCAGCAGCCCTTTGGACAGGGGGCGCCAAGAGACCCAGTACTTC.

This sequence joins TRBV29-1 and TRBJ2-5, with a possible D match to TRBD1 (5 bases). The V gene lost 5 bases and the J gene lost 5 bases, with 15 bases spanning the gap. This CDR3 contains 13 residues. In germline, CDR1 is SQVTM, CDR2 ANQGSEA. The chain's CDR3 is CSVLGQGWETQYF. The CDR3 bases are TGCAGCGTTCTAGGCCAGGGATGGGAGACCCAGTACTTC.

The J gene is TRBJ2-1, the V gene TRBV6-6; the D gene is possibly TRBD2 (6 bases). This CDR3 region has 13 residues. Trimming took off 8 bases at V and 8 bases at J, with 16 bases between the two ends. The germline CDR1 and CDR2 sequences are MNHNY and SVGAGI (reference sequence). The CDR3 nucleotides read TGTGCCAGCGGGACTCAACCGTTGGATGAGCAGTTCTTC. Protein product: CASGTQPLDEQFF.

The DNA of the CDR3 is TGTGCCACCAGTGATTTCGCGCTGAGGGCGCGGACGGGCTACACCTTC. The encoded protein is CATSDFALRARTGYTF. The V gene is TRBV24-1, the J gene TRBJ1-2; D is undetermined. Per germline, CDR1 KGHDR and CDR2 SFDVKD. V dropped 1 base and J dropped 8 bases, with 19 bases sitting between them. The CDR3 consists of 16 residues.